These 21 T cell receptor beta chains were sequenced from one sample in a study of OX40 agonist ivuxolimab in advanced cancers. TCRdb's table, derived via immunoSEQ multiplex PCR, lists solely in-frame clones and lacks some. The sample includes approximately 14,000 clones, roughly 77% of them seen just once. The sample in question was CD4+ or CD8+ T cells sorted from blood, obtained in a trial of the OX40 agonist ivuxolimab. These receptors all come from an adult with an advanced solid tumor such as melanoma, head and neck, liver or kidney cancer.

The V call is TRBV29-1, the J call TRBJ1-1; 7 bases line up with TRBD1. This CDR3 has 14 residues. Germline lookup yields CDR1 SQVTM and CDR2 ANQGSEA. Trimming removed 3 bases from V and 2 bases from J; junction bases left unmatched: 6. CDR3 coding DNA: TGCAGCGTTGAGGGGGACAGCAGAAACACTGAAGCTTTCTTT. Protein product: CSVEGDSRNTEAFF.

The chain links TRBV13 to TRBJ2-7, with 7 bases matching TRBD2. Germline V CDR1 and CDR2: PRHDT, FYEKMQ (reference sequence). Unmatched junction bases numbered 9, after V lost 0 bases and J lost 1 base. There are 17 residues in the CDR3. This chain's CDR3 is CASSLGSSGELSYEQYF. The CDR3 DNA reads TGTGCCAGCAGCTTAGGGTCCAGCGGGGAACTATCCTACGAGCAGTACTTC.

The rearrangement uses TRBV30 and TRBJ2-7; 8 bases agree with TRBD1. The CDR3 has 14 amino acids. The V gene's germline CDR1 is GTSNPN and CDR2 SVGIG (reference sequence). V lost 0 bases to trimming and J lost 4 bases; unmatched junction nucleotides: 5. CDR3: CAWSVLGQGYEQYF. The CDR3, as DNA: TGTGCCTGGAGTGTACTCGGACAGGGTTACGAGCAGTACTTC.

The DNA of the CDR3 is TGTGCCAGCAGCGGGCGGGGACAGAACTACGAGCAGTACTTC. Amino acids: CASSGRGQNYEQYF. The chain joins TRBV6-5 to TRBJ2-7; TRBD1 might be the D (7 bases). The CDR3 spans 14 residues. The ends were cut back, 6 bases at V and 3 bases at J, with 15 bases in the middle. Germline CDR1 MNHEY, CDR2 SVGAGI.

The gene calls are TRBV4-3 and TRBJ2-7, with a possible D match to TRBD2 (6 bases). CDR3 length: 15 residues. The germline V gene encodes CDR1 LGHNA and CDR2 YSLEER. Trimming pared 1 base from V and 4 bases from J, leaving 14 bases between. CDR3 loop: CASSQGTGVLYEQYF. The CDR3 coding sequence is TGCGCCAGCAGCCAAGGGACGGGAGTCTTGTACGAGCAGTACTTC.

Notes on this clone: This could be a read error, since a much larger clone is one nucleotide away. The V gene is TRBV6-6, the J gene TRBJ2-1, with no clear D. CDR3 length: 12 amino acids. CDR1 and CDR2 from the germline V gene are MNHNY and SVGAGI (reference sequence). The CDR3 region is CAGSFRNNEQFF. The DNA of the CDR3 is TGTGCCGGCAGTTTCCGAAACAATGAGCAGTTCTTC.

This clone has only one observation. The genes are TRBV11-3 and TRBJ1-1; D possibly corresponds to TRBD1 (5 bases). The CDR3 has 13 residues. With 5 bases removed from V and 4 bases from J, the gap between germline ends came to 11 bases. Germline V gene sequence: CDR1 SGHNT, CDR2 YENEEA. CDR3 in DNA: TGTGCCAGCAGCCCAACGGGGGGCACTGAAGCTTTCTTT. Amino acid sequence: CASSPTGGTEAFF.

The V call is TRBV27, the J call TRBJ2-1; TRBD1 is a possible D gene (6 bases). The CDR3 sequence is 15 residues long. Germline loops: CDR1 MNHEY, CDR2 SMNVEV (reference sequence). V was trimmed by 2 bases and J by 4 bases, leaving 12 bases between them. The CDR3 bases are TGTGCCAGCAGTTTAACGTCAGGGGAGTACAATGAGCAGTTCTTC. Translated: CASSLTSGEYNEQFF.

This clone showed up just a few times. The chain links TRBV5-6 to TRBJ2-1; D gene ambiguous. The CDR3 length is 14 residues. V dropped 3 bases and J dropped 8 bases, with 15 bases sitting between them. Germline CDR1 and CDR2: SGHDT and YYEEEE. This chain's CDR3 is CASSYDTRPHEQFF. As DNA, the CDR3 is TGTGCCAGCAGCTATGATACGCGGCCTCATGAGCAGTTCTTC.

The genes are TRBV10-2 and TRBJ1-5, with D maybe TRBD1 (6 bases). Germline V lookup: CDR1 WSHSY, CDR2 SAAADI. This CDR3 contains 14 residues. V was shortened by 5 bases and J by 4 bases, with 12 bases between the two germline ends. The CDR3 DNA reads TGCGCCAGCAGTTCACAGGGAGGAAATCAGCCCCAGCATTTT. Protein: CASSSQGGNQPQHF.

This clone occurred once. The chain couples TRBV5-4 to TRBJ1-4; no definite D call. This CDR3 comprises 13 residues. Germline V gene data show CDR1 as SGHNT and CDR2 as YYREEE (reference sequence). Trimming stripped 0 bases from V and 3 bases from J, with 3 bases between. CDR3: CASSLASNEKLFF. In DNA form, the CDR3 reads TGTGCCAGCAGCTTGGCCTCTAATGAAAAACTGTTTTTT.

This clone was counted a single time. This chain connects TRBV29-1 to TRBJ1-2; the match to TRBD1 covers 9 bases. Trimming removed 1 base from V and 5 bases from J; junction bases left unmatched: 5. The germline V gene has CDR1 SQVTM and CDR2 ANQGSEA. CDR3 length: 14 amino acids. CDR3 in amino acids: CSVEGDREGYGYTF. The CDR3 DNA follows: TGCAGCGTTGAAGGGGACAGGGAGGGGTATGGCTACACCTTC.

V is TRBV21-1 and J is TRBJ1-1. TRBV21-1 is tagged as a pseudogene. The CDR3 totals 15 residues. The CDR3 loop reads CASSKVPGTVTEAFF. Here the CDR3 DNA reads TGTGCCAGCAGCAAAGTTCCTGGGACCGTTACTGAAGCTTTCTTT.

The chain carries TRBV5-8 and TRBJ2-7; D gene uncertain. The CDR3 totals 14 residues. Germline CDR1 is SGHTS and CDR2 is YDEGEE. Trimming stripped 4 bases from V and 1 base from J, with 12 bases between. The CDR3 DNA is TGTGCCAGCAGCCAGGACGGAAAATCCTACGAGCAGTACTTC. Protein sequence: CASSQDGKSYEQYF.

V usage is TRBV19 and J usage is TRBJ2-7; possibly TRBD2 for D (6 bases). Trimming pared 3 bases from V and 1 base from J, leaving 10 bases between. The germline V gene has CDR1 LNHDA and CDR2 SQIVND (reference sequence). The length of the CDR3 is 14 residues. The CDR3 is CASSMEGTSYEQYF. The DNA of the CDR3 is TGTGCCAGTAGTATGGAGGGAACATCCTACGAGCAGTACTTC.

V and J are TRBV7-3 and TRBJ2-7; tentatively, D is TRBD1 (6 bases). This CDR3 region has 13 residues. Germline V gene sequence: CDR1 SGHTA, CDR2 FQGTGA. V gave up 3 bases and J gave up 3 bases, with 9 bases separating them. The CDR3 DNA is TGTGCCAGCAGCTTTCGGACAGACTACGAGCAGTACTTC. Translating it yields CASSFRTDYEQYF.

V is TRBV5-4 and J is TRBJ2-7; the D is unclear. The ends were cut back, 8 bases at V and 0 bases at J, with 12 bases in the middle. Germline V gene data show CDR1 as SGHNT and CDR2 as YYREEE (reference sequence). The CDR3 runs 13 residues. The CDR3 loop reads CASQRTSSYEQYF. In nucleotides, the CDR3 is TGTGCCAGTCAGCGAACGAGCTCCTACGAGCAGTACTTC.

The V gene is TRBV7-8, the J gene TRBJ2-7; 10 bases line up with TRBD2. Per the germline V gene, CDR1 is SGHVS and CDR2 is FQNEAQ. With V trimmed by 1 base and J by 4 bases, 7 bases remained unmatched. The CDR3 is 16 amino acids. The CDR3 is CASSLVAGGLVYEQYF. In DNA, the CDR3 is TGTGCCAGCAGCTTAGTAGCGGGAGGTTTAGTGTACGAGCAGTACTTC. The full variable domain, completed using reference TRBV7-8 and TRBJ2-7, is GAGVSQSPRYKVAKRGQDVALRCDPISGHVSLFWYQQALGQGPEFLTYFQNEAQLDKSGLPSDRFFAERPEGSVSTLKIQRTQQEDSAVYLCASSLVAGGLVYEQYFGPGTRLTVT.

The genes are TRBV9 and TRBJ2-3, with D possibly TRBD2 on 5 matching bases. Trimming removed 0 bases at V and 1 base at J, with 9 bases between. This CDR3 is built from 15 residues. In germline, CDR1 is SGDLS, CDR2 YYNGEE. The CDR3 bases are TGTGCCAGCAGCGTAGAAGCGAGGGGCACAGATACGCAGTATTTT. The encoded protein is CASSVEARGTDTQYF.

The V gene is TRBV7-2, the J gene TRBJ2-7; the match to TRBD2 covers 9 bases. The CDR3 consists of 15 residues. Trimming at V came to 7 bases and at J to 5 bases, leaving 12 bases not matched to a gene. The germline gives CDR1 SGHTA, CDR2 FQGNSA. The CDR3 sequence: CASTPSSGRLDEQYF. CDR3 in DNA: TGTGCCAGCACCCCGAGTAGCGGGAGATTGGACGAGCAGTACTTC.

The rearrangement joins TRBV6-5 to TRBJ2-2; D unclear. V lost 2 bases and J lost 3, with 7 bases in between. The CDR3 has 14 amino acids. CDR1 MNHEY and CDR2 SVGAGI come from the germline V gene. In DNA form, the CDR3 reads TGTGCCAGCAGTTACCAAGACTACACCGGGGAGCTGTTTTTT. Protein: CASSYQDYTGELFF.